This is a list of T cell receptor beta chains from one sample in a study of cytomegalovirus exposure and HLA in healthy donors. Only in-frame clones appear in the TCRdb table, and some are missing; sequencing was by immunoSEQ multiplex PCR. The table lists about 120,000 clones, roughly 70% of them singletons. The sample was PBMCs. All receptors come from a woman aged 45-65 years in good health and CMV-seropositive. The CDR3 runs from the conserved cysteine through the conserved F or W. The D gene is left open where the match is weak. Only some rows state a clone size, as once, few, many or a class for expanded clones.

V gene	clone size	D gene	J gene	CDR3 DNA	CDR3 protein
TRBV5-1	NA	NA	TRBJ1-5	TGCGCCAGCAGCTTGGCGGGGGGCCGTCAGCCCCAGCATTTT	CASSLAGGRQPQHF
TRBV27	NA	NA	TRBJ2-7	TGTGCCAGCAGTTTATACAGGTCTGCCTACGAGCAGTACTTC	CASSLYRSAYEQYF
TRBV7-7	NA	TRBD1	TRBJ2-5	TGTGCCAGCAGCTCGGGACAGGGGGCAGAAGAGACCCAGTACTTC	CASSSGQGAEETQYF
TRBV27	NA	NA	TRBJ2-1	TGTGCCAGCAGTTTGGCCGGGGTAGATGAGCAGTTCTTC	CASSLAGVDEQFF
TRBV4-3	NA	TRBD1	TRBJ2-7	TGCGCCAGCAGCCAAGGACAGGGTCTGGCCTACGAGCAGTACTTC	CASSQGQGLAYEQYF
TRBV19	NA	NA	TRBJ2-1	TGTGCCAGTCGTAGATTGGGTCTAGAGTACAATGAGCAGTTCTTC	CASRRLGLEYNEQFF
TRBV5-4	NA	TRBD2	TRBJ2-3	TGTGCCAGCAGCCCGGGACTAGCGGGAGCAGATACGCAGTATTTT	CASSPGLAGADTQYF
TRBV6-1	NA	TRBD2	TRBJ2-7	TGTGCCATTTCCGCGGGGGGGTCCTACGAGCAGTACTTC	CAISAGGSYEQYF
TRBV2	few	TRBD1	TRBJ1-5	TGTGCCAGCAGTCCTCAACAGGGGAATCAGCCCCAGCATTTT	CASSPQQGNQPQHF
TRBV4-3	few	TRBD2	TRBJ2-7	TGCGCCAGCAGCCATCTGCTAGCGGGAGGCTACGAGCAGTACTTC	CASSHLLAGGYEQYF
TRBV19	once	NA	TRBJ2-1	TGTGCCAGTAGTATGGGGACAACCTTAACCGAGCAGTTCTTC	CASSMGTTLTEQFF
TRBV7-8	NA	TRBD2	TRBJ2-2	TGTGCCAGCCCCTTTAGCGGGGATAACACCGGGGAGCTGTTTTTT	CASPFSGDNTGELFF
TRBV19	once	NA	TRBJ1-2	TGTGCCAGTAGTGCACAGGGCTATGGCTACACCTTC	CASSAQGYGYTF
TRBV7-7	NA	TRBD1	TRBJ2-7	TGTGCCAGCAGCCGGACAGGGAGGAACGAGCAGTACTTC	CASSRTGRNEQYF
TRBV18	NA	TRBD1	TRBJ1-6	TGTGCCAGCTCACCCCTCGACAGGGGGCCGGATAATTCACCCCTCCACTTT	CASSPLDRGPDNSPLHF
TRBV4-1	NA	NA	TRBJ1-6	TGCGCCAGCAGCCAAGTTGAGTCCCAGGGCGTCACCCTCCACTTT	CASSQVESQGVTLHF
TRBV28	NA	TRBD2	TRBJ2-7	TGTGCCAGCACCCCAGCGGGAGGGCCCTTCGAGCAGTACTTC	CASTPAGGPFEQYF
TRBV6-5	few	NA	TRBJ2-2	TGTGCCAGCAGAGGGAGTACCGGGGAGCTGTTTTTT	CASRGSTGELFF
TRBV28	NA	NA	TRBJ2-7	TGTGCCAGCAGTACCTTTGGGGCTTTGGAACAAACCTACGAGCAGTACTTC	CASSTFGALEQTYEQYF
TRBV29-1	NA	NA	TRBJ2-6	TGCAGCGTTGACCCCGGGATCTCTGGGGCCAACGTCCTGACTTTC	CSVDPGISGANVLTF
TRBV5-4	NA	TRBD2	TRBJ2-2	TGTGCCAGCAGTCCCGGGACTAGCACCGGGGAGCTGTTTTTT	CASSPGTSTGELFF
TRBV6-5	NA	TRBD1	TRBJ2-7	TGTGCCAGCAGTTACAGGACAGGGGGTGATGAGCAGTACTTC	CASSYRTGGDEQYF
TRBV5-1	NA	NA	TRBJ1-6	TGCGCCAGCAGCCCATACAGGGATAGTTCACCCCTCCACTTT	CASSPYRDSSPLHF
TRBV11-2	few	NA	TRBJ1-2	TGTGCCAGCAGCTCCGGGCAGGGTTGGGGCTACACCTTC	CASSSGQGWGYTF
TRBV4-2	NA	NA	TRBJ1-1	TGTGCCTCCAACCCCGGAGGGGTTACTGAAGCTTTCTTT	CASNPGGVTEAFF
TRBV28	NA	NA	TRBJ2-7	TGTGCCAGCAGGAATACAGGGGAGGACGAGCAGTACTTC	CASRNTGEDEQYF
TRBV19	NA	TRBD1	TRBJ2-2	TGTGCCAGTATAGTAGGGACAGGGGGCACCGGGGAGCTGTTTTTT	CASIVGTGGTGELFF
TRBV5-1	NA	NA	TRBJ1-2	TGCGCCAGCAGCTTGGTTCAGGGCGTGGCCTATGGCTACACCTTC	CASSLVQGVAYGYTF
TRBV18	NA	NA	TRBJ2-1	TGTGCCAGCTCACCACCAGGGGGGGCCTACAATGAGCAGTTCTTC	CASSPPGGAYNEQFF
TRBV7-2	NA	NA	TRBJ1-2	TGTGCCAGCAGCACAGAAAGACGGAACTATGGCTACACCTTC	CASSTERRNYGYTF
TRBV5-1	NA	TRBD2	TRBJ2-5	TGCGCCAGCACCTCAGGGCTGAGCGGGGCAAGGGAGACCCAGTACTTC	CASTSGLSGARETQYF
TRBV5-4	NA	TRBD2	TRBJ2-2	TGTGCCAGCACTTCGGGGGGGAACACCGGGGAGCTGTTTTTT	CASTSGGNTGELFF
TRBV28	NA	NA	TRBJ1-2	TGTGCCAGTTCCGGGACACCCTCTAACTATGGCTACACCTTC	CASSGTPSNYGYTF
TRBV19	few	TRBD1	TRBJ1-4	TGTGCCAGTACGACAGGGCTAGCAACTAATGAAAAACTGTTTTTT	CASTTGLATNEKLFF
TRBV28	NA	NA	TRBJ1-5	TGTGCCAGCAAGGAGGGACGGATCAATCAGCCCCAGCATTTT	CASKEGRINQPQHF
TRBV5-6	once	TRBD1	TRBJ1-6	TGTGCCAGCAGCCCCGGGACAGGGCATTCACCCCTCCACTTT	CASSPGTGHSPLHF
TRBV12-5	NA	NA	TRBJ2-5	TGTGCTAGTGGTCCCCAACTAAGACAAGAGACCCAGTACTTC	CASGPQLRQETQYF
TRBV18	NA	TRBD2	TRBJ2-5	TGTGCCAGCTCTTCGTCACCTAGCGGAAAGCAAGAGACCCAGTACTTC	CASSSSPSGKQETQYF
TRBV30	NA	NA	TRBJ2-3	TGTGCCTGGAGTTCGGAGAACCGTCAGACAGATACGCAGTATTTT	CAWSSENRQTDTQYF
TRBV5-1	NA	TRBD1	TRBJ1-2	TGCGCCAGCAGCTTGGAGGGACAGGGACCTTGGAGCTACACCTTC	CASSLEGQGPWSYTF
TRBV6-1	NA	TRBD1	TRBJ1-4	TGTGCCAGCAGTGAAGAAGTCGGGACAGGGCGTGGAAAACTGTTTTTT	CASSEEVGTGRGKLFF
TRBV10-2	NA	NA	TRBJ1-2	TGCGCCAGCAGTGAACAGGGAGATTATGGCTACACCTTC	CASSEQGDYGYTF
TRBV19	few	TRBD1	TRBJ2-4	TGTGCCAGTAGTTCCGGGACAGGGATCCCCAAAAACATTCAGTACTTC	CASSSGTGIPKNIQYF
TRBV27	few	TRBD2	TRBJ2-1	TGTGCCAGCAGTTTATTTGGGACTAGCGGGAGGGGGCGGAATGAGCAGTTCTTC	CASSLFGTSGRGRNEQFF
TRBV4-1	once	NA	TRBJ1-2	TGCGCCAGCAGCCAAGTAGTTACCGACAGGAGCTACACCTTC	CASSQVVTDRSYTF
TRBV4-3	once	NA	TRBJ2-2	TGCGCCAGCAGCCAATCGATTGGACAGACGAACACCGGGGAGCTGTTTTTT	CASSQSIGQTNTGELFF
TRBV19	NA	NA	TRBJ1-3	TGTGCCAGTAGTGTCGACAAAGACTCTGGAAACACCATATATTTT	CASSVDKDSGNTIYF
TRBV28	NA	NA	TRBJ2-5	TGTGCCAGCCAACAGACGTACCAAGAGACCCAGTACTTC	CASQQTYQETQYF
TRBV5-4	NA	TRBD1	TRBJ2-1	TGTGCCAGCAGCTTGGCCTCACAGGGGGCGCGCGGTGAGCAGTTCTTC	CASSLASQGARGEQFF
TRBV11-2	NA	NA	TRBJ1-2	TGTGCCAGCAGCCTTGGCCTGGGGCGAAACTACACCTTC	CASSLGLGRNYTF
TRBV4-2	NA	NA	TRBJ1-4	TGTGCCAGCAGCCAAGATCAGGGATTAGGGAATGAAAAACTGTTTTTT	CASSQDQGLGNEKLFF